These T cell receptor beta chains were read from a single sample in a study of T-cell reconstitution after alpha-beta-depleted transplantation in children. TCRdb independently ran MiXCR on the PCR reads; one entry per CDR3 protein. The sample includes about 240,000 distinct CDR3 sequences, roughly 25% of them seen just once. Here the sequenced sample was PBMCs, taken before TCRalphabeta/CD19-depleted stem cell transplant. The receptors derive from a girl aged 2-10 years with Fanconi anemia, due to receive a stem cell transplant. CDR3s leave out the opening cysteine and the closing phenylalanine or tryptophan.

j_gene,v_gene,CDR3aa
TRBJ2-1,TRBV20-1,SASPPGGEQF
TRBJ2-2,TRBV29-1,SVEGTGGGTGELF
TRBJ2-1,TRBV20-1,SARVPSGSDEQF
TRBJ2-7,TRBV10-3,AIGDRDYEQY
TRBJ2-3,TRBV2,ASSAGGTDTQY
TRBJ1-1,TRBV29-1,SVTGGAAF
TRBJ2-1,TRBV20-1,SAHNPGLALINEQF
TRBJ2-5,TRBV5-1,ASSALGETQY
TRBJ2-3,TRBV6-2/TRBV6-3,ASRYKPSTDTQY
TRBJ2-3,TRBV20-1,SARVVGTDTQY
TRBJ2-1,TRBV4-2,ASNSRLAGGNEQF
TRBJ2-5,TRBV28,ASNLGQQETQY
TRBJ2-5,TRBV20-1,SARVGLETQY
TRBJ2-1,TRBV6-1,ASRLAGGRSYNEQF
TRBJ2-3,TRBV11-2,ASSMPTNKWVTTDTQY
TRBJ2-3,TRBV20-1,SAGLAGATDTQY